These 2 T cell receptor beta chains were all obtained from the same sample, sequenced in a study of T cell responses to AZD1222 COVID-19 vaccine. Sequencing was performed with immunoSEQ multiplex PCR; in TCRdb, only in-frame clones are kept and a portion is missing. Of 85,000 to 120,000 clones in the sample, more than 85% were seen once. The sequences come from peripheral blood, collected on day 0 of AZD1222 vaccination. These receptors all come from an adult in good health.

This chain connects TRBV15 to TRBJ1-6, with unresolved D. The CDR3 length is 17 residues. Germline V CDR1 and CDR2: LNHNV, YYDKDF (reference sequence). Trimming left V 3 bases short and J 5 bases short, with 17 bases between. The CDR3 sequence is CATSSRIRSANNSPLHF. Here the CDR3 DNA reads TGTGCCACCAGCAGTCGAATAAGGTCGGCGAATAATTCACCCCTCCACTTT. The full variable domain, its missing parts supplied by reference TRBV15 and TRBJ1-6, is DAMVIQNPRYQVTQFGKPVTLSCSQTLNHNVMYWYQQKSSQAPKLLFHYYDKDFNNEADTPDNFQSRRPNTSFCFLDIRSPGLGDTAMYLCATSSRIRSANNSPLHFGNGTRLTVT.

This clone has just a few counts. CDR3 in DNA: TGTGCCAGCAGCTTAGGGGGCAAAAACTATGGCTACACCTTC. Translation gives CASSLGGKNYGYTF. The rearrangement links TRBV5-4 to TRBJ1-2, with 7 positions matching TRBD1. Germline CDR1 reads SGHNT; CDR2 reads YYREEE (reference sequence). This CDR3 is built from 14 residues. The V segment lost 2 bases and the J segment 2 bases; nucleotides outside the gene matches: 3. Combining the CDR3 with reference TRBV5-4 and TRBJ1-2 gives the whole variable domain ETGVTQSPTHLIKTRGQQVTLRCSSQSGHNTVSWYQQALGQGPQFIFQYYREEENGRGNFPPRFSGLQFPNYSSELNVNALELDDSALYLCASSLGGKNYGYTFGSGTRLTVV.